The present TCR beta chain was sequenced within a study of spatial heterogeneity in lung cancer. Sample time point: sample taken at primary tumor resection. Sequencing covered unsorted whole RNA taken from tumor, nontumor lung or frozen PBMC. Germline V gene lookup returns CDR1 ENHRY and CDR2 SYGVKD. The germline V and J ends were trimmed by 3 bases and 1 base, with 6 bases remaining between them. CDR3 size: 13 residues. This clonotype has ten or more counts. MiXCR was run by TCRdb on the 5' RACE reads, yielding one entry per CDR3 protein. The sample has 30,000 to 50,000 distinct CDR3 sequences; around 5.8% are singletons.

This clonotype was sampled from a male donor with early-stage non-small cell lung cancer. This sample comprised PBMCs, obtained at surgery. The gene calls are TRBV10-3 and TRBJ1-2; no definite D call. Written as DNA, the CDR3 is TGTGCCATCAGTGAAGGCATTAACTATGGCTACACCTTC. Translating it yields CAISEGINYGYTF.